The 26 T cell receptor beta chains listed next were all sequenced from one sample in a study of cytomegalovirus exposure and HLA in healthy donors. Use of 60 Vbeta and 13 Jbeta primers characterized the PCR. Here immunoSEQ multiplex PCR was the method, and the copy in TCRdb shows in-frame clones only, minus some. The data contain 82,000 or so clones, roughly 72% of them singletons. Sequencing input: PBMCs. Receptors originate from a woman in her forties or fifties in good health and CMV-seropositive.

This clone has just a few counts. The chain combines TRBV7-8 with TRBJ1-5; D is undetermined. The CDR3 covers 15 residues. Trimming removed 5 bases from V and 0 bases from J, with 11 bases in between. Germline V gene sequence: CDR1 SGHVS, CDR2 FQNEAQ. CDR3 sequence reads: CASSHSAVSNQPQHF. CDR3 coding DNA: TGTGCCAGCAGCCACAGTGCAGTTAGCAATCAGCCCCAGCATTTT.

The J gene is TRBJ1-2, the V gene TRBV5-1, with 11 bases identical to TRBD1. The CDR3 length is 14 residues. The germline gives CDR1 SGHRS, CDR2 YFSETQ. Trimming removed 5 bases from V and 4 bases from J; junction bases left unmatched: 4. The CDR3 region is CASRPGTGGYGYTF. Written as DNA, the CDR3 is TGCGCCAGCAGGCCGGGGACAGGGGGCTATGGCTACACCTTC.

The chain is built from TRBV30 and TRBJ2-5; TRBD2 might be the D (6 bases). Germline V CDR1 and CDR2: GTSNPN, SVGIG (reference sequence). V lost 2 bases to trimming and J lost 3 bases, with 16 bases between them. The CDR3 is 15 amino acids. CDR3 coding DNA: TGTGCCTGGAGTAATCCCCGGGACTTAAAAGAGACCCAGTACTTC. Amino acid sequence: CAWSNPRDLKETQYF.

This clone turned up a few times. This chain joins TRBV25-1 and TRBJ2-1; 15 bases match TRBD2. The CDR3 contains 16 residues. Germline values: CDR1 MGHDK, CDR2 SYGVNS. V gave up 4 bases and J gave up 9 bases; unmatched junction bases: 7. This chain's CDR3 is CASSVGLAGGGSEQFF. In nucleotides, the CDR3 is TGTGCCAGCAGTGTGGGACTAGCGGGAGGAGGTAGTGAGCAGTTCTTC.

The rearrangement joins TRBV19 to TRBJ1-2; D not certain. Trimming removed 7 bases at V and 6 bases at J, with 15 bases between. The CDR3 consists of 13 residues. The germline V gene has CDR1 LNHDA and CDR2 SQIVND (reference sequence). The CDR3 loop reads CASTDRGRDGYTF. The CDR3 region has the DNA TGTGCCAGTACTGATCGGGGTAGGGATGGCTACACCTTC.

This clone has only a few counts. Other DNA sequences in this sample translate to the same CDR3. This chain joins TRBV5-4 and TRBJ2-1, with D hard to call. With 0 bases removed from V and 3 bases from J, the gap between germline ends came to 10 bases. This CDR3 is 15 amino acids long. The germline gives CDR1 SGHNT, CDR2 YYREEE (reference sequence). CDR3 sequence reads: CASSLDRGVYNEQFF. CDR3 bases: TGTGCCAGCAGCTTGGATAGAGGTGTCTACAATGAGCAGTTCTTC.

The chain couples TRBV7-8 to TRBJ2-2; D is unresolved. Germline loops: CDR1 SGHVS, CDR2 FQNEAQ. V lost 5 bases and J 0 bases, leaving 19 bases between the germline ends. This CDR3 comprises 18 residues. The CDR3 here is CASSLRTLPLPNTGELFF. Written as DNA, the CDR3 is TGTGCCAGCAGCCTCCGAACGCTACCACTCCCGAACACCGGGGAGCTGTTTTTT.

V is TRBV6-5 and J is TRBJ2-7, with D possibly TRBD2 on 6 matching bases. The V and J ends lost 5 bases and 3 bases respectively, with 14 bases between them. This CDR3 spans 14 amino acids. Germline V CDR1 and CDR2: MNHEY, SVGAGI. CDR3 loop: CASSPGSGDYEQYF. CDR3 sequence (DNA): TGTGCCAGCAGTCCCGGGTCGGGAGACTACGAGCAGTACTTC.

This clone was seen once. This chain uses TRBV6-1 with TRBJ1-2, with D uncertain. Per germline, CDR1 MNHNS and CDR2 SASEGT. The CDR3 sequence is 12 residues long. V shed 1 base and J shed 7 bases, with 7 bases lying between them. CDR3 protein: CASSEEARGYTF. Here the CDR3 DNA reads TGTGCCAGCAGTGAAGAAGCGCGTGGCTACACCTTC.

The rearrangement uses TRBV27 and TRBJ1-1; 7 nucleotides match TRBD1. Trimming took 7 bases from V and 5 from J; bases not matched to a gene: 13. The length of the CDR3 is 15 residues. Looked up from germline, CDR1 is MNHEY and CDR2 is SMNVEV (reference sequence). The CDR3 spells CASNPTGMSWTEAFF. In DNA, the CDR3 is TGTGCCAGCAACCCGACAGGGATGAGTTGGACTGAAGCTTTCTTT.

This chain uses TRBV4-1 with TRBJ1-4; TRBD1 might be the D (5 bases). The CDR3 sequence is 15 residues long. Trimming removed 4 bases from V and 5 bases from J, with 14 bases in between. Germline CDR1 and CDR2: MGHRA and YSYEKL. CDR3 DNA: TGCGCCAGCAGCCCCCTTCCGCGACAGAATGAAAAACTGTTTTTT. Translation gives CASSPLPRQNEKLFF.

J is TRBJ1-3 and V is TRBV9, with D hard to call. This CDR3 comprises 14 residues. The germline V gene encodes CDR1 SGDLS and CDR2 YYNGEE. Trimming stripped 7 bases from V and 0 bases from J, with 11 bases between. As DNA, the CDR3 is TGTGCCAGCGGCCAGACAAGCTCTGGAAACACCATATATTTT. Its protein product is CASGQTSSGNTIYF.

The CDR3 sequence: CAISEGTRIDEQFF. For the CDR3, the DNA is TGTGCCATCAGTGAAGGGACTAGAATAGATGAGCAGTTCTTC. The chain employs TRBV10-3 and TRBJ2-1, with 8 bases lining up with TRBD2. This CDR3 is 14 amino acids long. Germline V lookup: CDR1 ENHRY, CDR2 SYGVKD. The ends lost 3 bases at V and 8 bases at J; junction bases unmatched: 6.

CDR3 sequence: CASSVSGRASNEQFF. In DNA, the CDR3 is TGTGCCAGCAGCGTTAGCGGGAGGGCCTCCAATGAGCAGTTCTTC. The J gene is TRBJ2-1, the V gene TRBV9; 11 positions match TRBD2. J lost 6 bases, V lost 2 bases, and 4 bases had no gene match. This CDR3 spans 15 amino acids. Per the germline V gene, CDR1 is SGDLS and CDR2 is YYNGEE.

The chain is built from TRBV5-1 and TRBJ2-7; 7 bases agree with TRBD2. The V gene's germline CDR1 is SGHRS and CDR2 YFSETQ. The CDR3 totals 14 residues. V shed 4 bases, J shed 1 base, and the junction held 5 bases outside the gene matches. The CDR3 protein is CASSPGGGSYEQYF. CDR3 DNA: TGCGCCAGCAGCCCGGGGGGAGGATCCTACGAGCAGTACTTC.

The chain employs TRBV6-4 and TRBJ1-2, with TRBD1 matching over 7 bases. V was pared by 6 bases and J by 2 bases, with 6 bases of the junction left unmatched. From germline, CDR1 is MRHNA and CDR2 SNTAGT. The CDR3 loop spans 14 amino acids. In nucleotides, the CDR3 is TGTGCCAGCAGCCCCGGGACAGTCAACTATGGCTACACCTTC. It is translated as CASSPGTVNYGYTF.

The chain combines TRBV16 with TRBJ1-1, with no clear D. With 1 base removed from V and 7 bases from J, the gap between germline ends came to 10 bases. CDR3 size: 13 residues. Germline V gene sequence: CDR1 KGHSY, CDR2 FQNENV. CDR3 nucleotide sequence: TGTGCCAGCAGCCAATTTGTCGCAGATGAAGCTTTCTTT. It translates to CASSQFVADEAFF.

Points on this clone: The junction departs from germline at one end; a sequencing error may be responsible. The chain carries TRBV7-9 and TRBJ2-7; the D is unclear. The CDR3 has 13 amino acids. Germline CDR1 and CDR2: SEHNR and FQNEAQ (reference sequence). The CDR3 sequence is CSSSLDYNYEQYF. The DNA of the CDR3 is TGTTCCAGCAGCTTAGATTACAACTACGAGCAGTACTTC.

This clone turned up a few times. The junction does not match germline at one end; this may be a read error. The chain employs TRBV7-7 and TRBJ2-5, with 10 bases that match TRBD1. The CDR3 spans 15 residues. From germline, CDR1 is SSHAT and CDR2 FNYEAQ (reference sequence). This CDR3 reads CASSLGTGVGETQYF. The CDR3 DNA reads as TGTGCTAGCAGCTTAGGGACAGGGGTCGGGGAGACCCAGTACTTC.

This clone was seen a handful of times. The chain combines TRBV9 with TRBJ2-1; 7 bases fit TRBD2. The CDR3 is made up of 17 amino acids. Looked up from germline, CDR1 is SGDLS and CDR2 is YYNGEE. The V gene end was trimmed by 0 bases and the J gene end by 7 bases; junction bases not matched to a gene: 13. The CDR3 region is CASSVAPGAGASNEQFF. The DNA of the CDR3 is TGTGCCAGCAGCGTAGCTCCCGGGGCGGGAGCTTCAAATGAGCAGTTCTTC.

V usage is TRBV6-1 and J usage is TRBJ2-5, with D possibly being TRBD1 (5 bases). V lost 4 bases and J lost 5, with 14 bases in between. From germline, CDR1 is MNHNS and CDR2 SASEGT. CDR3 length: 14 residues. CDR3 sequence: CASSGTTMRETQYF. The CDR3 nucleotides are TGTGCCAGCAGTGGGACAACCATGCGCGAGACCCAGTACTTC.

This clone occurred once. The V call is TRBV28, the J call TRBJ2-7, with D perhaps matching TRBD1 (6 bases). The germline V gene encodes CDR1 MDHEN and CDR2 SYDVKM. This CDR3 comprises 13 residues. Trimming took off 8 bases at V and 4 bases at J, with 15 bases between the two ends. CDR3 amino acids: CASLGAALYEQYF. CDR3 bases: TGTGCCAGCCTGGGGGCGGCGCTTTACGAGCAGTACTTC.

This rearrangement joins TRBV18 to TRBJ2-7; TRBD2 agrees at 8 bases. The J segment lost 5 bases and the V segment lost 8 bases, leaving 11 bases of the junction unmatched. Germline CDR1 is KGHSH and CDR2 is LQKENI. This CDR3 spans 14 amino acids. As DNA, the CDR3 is TGTGCCAGCAAACCAGCGGGGGCAGGGGACGAGCAGTACTTC. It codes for CASKPAGAGDEQYF.

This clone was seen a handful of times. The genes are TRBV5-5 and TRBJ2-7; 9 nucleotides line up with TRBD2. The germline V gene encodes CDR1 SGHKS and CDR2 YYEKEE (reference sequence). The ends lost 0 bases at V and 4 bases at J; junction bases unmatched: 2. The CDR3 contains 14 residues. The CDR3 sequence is CASSLVSGSYEQYF. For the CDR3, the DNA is TGTGCCAGCAGCTTGGTTAGCGGGAGTTACGAGCAGTACTTC.

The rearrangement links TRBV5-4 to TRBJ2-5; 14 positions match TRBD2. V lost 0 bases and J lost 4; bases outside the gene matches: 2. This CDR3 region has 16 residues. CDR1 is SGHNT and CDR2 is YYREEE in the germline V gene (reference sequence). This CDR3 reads CASSLGLAGGRETQYF. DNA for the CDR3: TGTGCCAGCAGCTTGGGACTAGCGGGAGGGAGAGAGACCCAGTACTTC.

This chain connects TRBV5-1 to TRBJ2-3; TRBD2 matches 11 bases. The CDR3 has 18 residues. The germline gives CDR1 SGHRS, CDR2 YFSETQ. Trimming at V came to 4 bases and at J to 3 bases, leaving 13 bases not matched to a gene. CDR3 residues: CASSRQTGTSGGTDTQYF. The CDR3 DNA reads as TGCGCCAGCAGCAGACAAACCGGGACTAGCGGAGGTACAGATACGCAGTATTTT.